This is a list of T cell receptor beta chains from one sample in a study of blood T cells in healthy people across ages. In TCRdb, the 5' RACE reads were re-called with MiXCR into one record per CDR3 protein. Of about 580,000 distinct CDR3 sequences listed, 47% are singletons. The sequenced material came from blood. All receptors come from an elderly man in good health. The CDR3 runs from the conserved cysteine through the conserved F or W. D genes are given only for firm matches. A row's size may be missing; if present it is once, few, many or a size class.

clone_size j_call d_call v_call cdr3_length cdr3_aa cdr3_nt
- TRBJ2-1 TRBD2 TRBV3-1 15 CASSQAAGVGNEQFF TGTGCCAGCAGCCAAGCAGCGGGGGTGGGGAATGAGCAGTTCTTC
- TRBJ2-7 TRBD1 TRBV7-2 15 CASSLGTGGGYEQYF TGTGCCAGCAGCTTGGGGACAGGGGGCGGATACGAGCAGTACTTC
few TRBJ2-7 - TRBV7-2 14 CASSLASEADEQYF TGTGCCAGCAGCTTAGCGAGCGAGGCCGACGAGCAGTACTTC
- TRBJ2-7 - TRBV20-1 13 CSARGRVTYEQYF TGCAGTGCTAGAGGGCGGGTTACCTACGAGCAGTACTTC
- TRBJ1-5 - TRBV29-1 12 CSVGEGDQPQHF TGCAGCGTCGGGGAGGGAGATCAGCCCCAGCATTTT
few TRBJ2-7 - TRBV6-5 15 CASSPPGSPLYEQYF TGTGCCAGCAGTCCCCCGGGGTCGCCCCTCTACGAGCAGTACTTC
- TRBJ2-3 TRBD1 TRBV29-1 17 CSVKPHDRGSGPDTQYF TGCAGCGTCAAACCTCATGACAGGGGAAGTGGTCCAGATACGCAGTATTTT
- TRBJ2-3 TRBD1 TRBV30 15 CAWSDGQGNLDTQYF TGTGCCTGGAGCGATGGACAGGGGAATTTGGATACGCAGTATTTT
few TRBJ1-2 TRBD1 TRBV7-9 14 CASSEAQGAGGYTF TGTGCCAGCAGCGAAGCCCAGGGGGCAGGTGGCTACACCTTC
few TRBJ2-7 - TRBV28 12 CASRTGFYEQYF TGTGCCAGCAGAACGGGGTTCTACGAGCAGTACTTC
many TRBJ1-4 - TRBV28 17 CASSLSTYGAVFEKLFF TGTGCCAGCAGTTTATCAACTTATGGGGCGGTTTTTGAAAAACTGTTTTTT
- TRBJ2-7 TRBD1 TRBV25-1 13 CASQTGGSYEQYF TGTGCCAGCCAGACAGGGGGTAGCTACGAGCAGTACTTC
- TRBJ2-5 - TRBV29-1 12 CSVATLKETQYF TGCAGCGTTGCAACTCTTAAAGAGACCCAGTACTTC
- TRBJ2-5 - TRBV7-2 17 CASSLSSADRSQSEQYF TGTGCCAGCAGCTTATCGTCGGCCGATCGATCCCAGAGTGAGCAGTACTTC
- TRBJ1-2 - TRBV6-6 15 CASSYQGKTNYGYTF TGTGCCAGCAGTTACCAAGGAAAAACTAACTATGGCTACACCTTC
- TRBJ2-1 - TRBV7-2 12 CASSRPGYEQFF TGTGCCAGCAGCCGCCCGGGGTATGAGCAGTTCTTC
- TRBJ1-1 - TRBV30 13 CAWSVMRGTEAFF TGTGCCTGGAGTGTAATGAGGGGAACTGAAGCTTTCTTT
- TRBJ2-2 - TRBV2 15 CASSGDNANTGELFF TGTGCCAGCAGTGGTGACAACGCGAACACCGGGGAGCTGTTTTTT
once TRBJ2-4 TRBD2 TRBV27 15 CASSLSSGTKNIQYF TGTGCCAGCAGTTTGAGTAGCGGGACCAAAAACATTCAGTACTTC
- TRBJ2-2 - TRBV5-1 15 CASSLVANPGGELFF TGCGCCAGCAGCTTGGTTGCCAACCCGGGAGGGGAGCTGTTTTTT
- TRBJ2-1 TRBD1 TRBV4-2 14 CASSGRDRGDEQFF TGTGCCAGCAGCGGCCGGGACAGGGGGGATGAGCAGTTCTTC
few TRBJ2-7 - TRBV6-2/TRBV6-3 14 CASSQRAGRYEQYF TGTGCCAGCAGCCAAAGGGCGGGGAGATACGAGCAGTACTTC
once TRBJ2-7 TRBD2 TRBV6-2/TRBV6-3 14 CASRAGGSVYEQYF TGTGCCAGCAGAGCGGGAGGGTCTGTGTACGAGCAGTACTTC
- TRBJ2-7 TRBD1 TRBV10-1 14 CASSGDREIYEQYF TGCGCCAGCAGTGGGGACAGGGAGATATACGAGCAGTACTTC
- TRBJ2-3 - TRBV27 14 CASSLSGPADTQYF TGTGCCAGCAGTTTGTCGGGCCCCGCGGATACGCAGTATTTT
- TRBJ2-1 - TRBV27 13 CASSPRALYEQFF TGTGCCAGCAGTCCCCGAGCCCTCTATGAGCAGTTCTTC
few TRBJ2-4 - TRBV5-1 14 CASSLGGNQNIQYF TGCGCCAGCAGCTTGGGTGGGAACCAAAACATTCAGTACTTC
- TRBJ2-7 TRBD2 TRBV5-1 16 CASSLVAGGSSYEQYF TGCGCCAGCAGCTTGGTAGCGGGAGGGAGCTCCTACGAGCAGTACTTC
- TRBJ1-1 - TRBV28 15 CASSLVGEGNVEAFF TGTGCCAGCAGTTTAGTCGGGGAGGGGAATGTTGAAGCTTTCTTT
- TRBJ2-7 - TRBV18 15 CASSPTGDSSYEQYF TGTGCCAGCTCACCAACAGGAGACAGCTCCTACGAGCAGTACTTC
many TRBJ2-1 TRBD2 TRBV6-6 15 CASSERLAAYNEQFF TGTGCCAGCAGTGAGAGACTAGCGGCTTACAATGAGCAGTTCTTC
few TRBJ2-1 TRBD2 TRBV12-3/TRBV12-4 15 CASSSGTSVYNEQFF TGTGCCAGCAGTTCCGGGACTAGCGTTTACAATGAGCAGTTCTTC
few TRBJ2-7 TRBD2 TRBV6-5 14 CASNSGGASAEQYF TGTGCCAGCAACAGCGGGGGGGCCTCCGCCGAGCAGTACTTC
- TRBJ2-7 - TRBV2 14 CASSDLQGSYEQYF TGTGCCAGCAGTGATTTGCAGGGAAGTTACGAGCAGTACTTC
many TRBJ2-7 - TRBV7-2 12 CASSLGRYEQYF TGTGCCAGCAGCTTAGGGCGGTACGAGCAGTACTTC
few TRBJ2-1 - TRBV9 12 CASSVRVDEQFF TGTGCCAGCAGCGTAAGAGTGGATGAGCAGTTCTTC
- TRBJ2-5 - TRBV28 14 CASSPGGRRETQYF TGTGCCAGCAGCCCCGGCGGCCGGAGAGAGACCCAGTACTTC
- TRBJ2-7 - TRBV9 15 CASSAGAGTSYEQYF TGTGCCAGCAGCGCCGGAGCCGGGACATCCTACGAGCAGTACTTC
many TRBJ2-6 - TRBV6-5 16 CASSYSFGSGANVLTF TGTGCCAGCAGTTACTCGTTTGGTTCTGGGGCCAACGTCCTGACTTTC
- TRBJ2-7 - TRBV15 15 CATSRDPGSAYEQYF TGTGCCACCAGCAGAGACCCGGGCAGCGCCTACGAGCAGTACTTC
- TRBJ2-5 - TRBV29-1 12 CSVARQQETQYF TGCAGCGTTGCTAGGCAGCAAGAGACCCAGTACTTC
- TRBJ1-1 TRBD1 TRBV6-2/TRBV6-3 15 CASSPNRGQNTEAFF TGTGCCAGCAGTCCCAACAGGGGGCAGAACACTGAAGCTTTCTTT
- TRBJ2-5 TRBD2 TRBV20-1 16 CSARPLAGATQETQYF TGCAGTGCTCGACCCCTAGCGGGAGCTACCCAAGAGACCCAGTACTTC
- TRBJ2-7 TRBD2 TRBV9 15 CACSVEASGSYEQYF TGTGCCTGCAGCGTAGAGGCTAGCGGGAGTTACGAGCAGTACTTC
- TRBJ1-1 - TRBV20-1 13 CSAAPDGNTEAFF TGCAGTGCAGCCCCGGACGGGAACACTGAAGCTTTCTTT
- TRBJ2-2 - TRBV6-6 13 CASSRSAPGELFF TGTGCCAGCAGCCGATCTGCCCCGGGGGAGCTGTTTTTT
- TRBJ1-6 - TRBV7-2 13 CASSTRANSPLHF TGTGCCAGCAGCACCCGGGCCAATTCACCCCTCCACTTT
- TRBJ1-1 - TRBV10-3 11 CAISDLNQAFF TGTGCCATCAGTGACCTAAACCAAGCTTTCTTT
- TRBJ2-7 TRBD2 TRBV7-2 14 CASRETSGGYEQYF TGTGCCAGCAGAGAGACTAGCGGGGGTTACGAGCAGTACTTC
- TRBJ2-3 TRBD1 TRBV6-6 15 CASSNPGQGTGTQYF TGTGCCAGCAGTAACCCGGGACAGGGGACAGGTACGCAGTATTTT